Following are 30 T cell receptor beta chains from one sample sequenced in a study of T cells in Graves' hyperthyroidism and ophthalmopathy. There were TCR beta CDR3 regions amplified from RNA transcripts. RT-PCR in the first round (using the HTBI primer set) targeted the TCR CDR3. MiXCR was run by TCRdb on the multiplex PCR reads, yielding one entry per CDR3 protein. The sample lists fewer than 350,000 distinct CDR3 sequences, roughly an eighth seen once, with around 8% in the top ten. Sequenced input: blood. The receptors stem from a middle-aged woman with Graves' hyperthyroidism.

Details on this clonotype: A much larger clone lies a single base off, so this may be a read error. The V and J genes are TRBV12-3 or TRBV12-4 and TRBJ1-4; D is uncertain. The CDR3 contains 14 residues. V was clipped by 5 bases and J by 6 bases, with 13 bases between them. The CDR3 DNA sequence: TGTGCCAGCAGTCAAGGCGAGGAGTATGAAAAACTGTTTTTT. Its translation is CASSQGEEYEKLFF.

This clonotype was recorded many times. The chain is built from TRBV3-1 and TRBJ2-3; no clear D gene. Per the germline V gene, CDR1 is LGHDT and CDR2 is YNNKEL (reference sequence). Trimming removed 3 bases at V and 5 bases at J, with 6 bases between. The CDR3 consists of 12 residues. For the CDR3, the DNA is TGTGCCAGCAGCCATGTGGGAGATACGCAGTATTTT. Translated, it gives CASSHVGDTQYF.

This chain connects TRBV19 to TRBJ2-2; D might be TRBD2 (7 bases). V gave up 4 bases and J gave up 3 bases, with 15 bases separating them. The CDR3 length is 16 residues. Germline V gene sequence: CDR1 LNHDA, CDR2 SQIVND (reference sequence). The CDR3 reads CASSTSGDYYTGELFF. Here the CDR3 DNA reads TGTGCCAGTAGTACATCAGGGGACTATTACACCGGGGAGCTGTTTTTT.

This clonotype was detected once. V gene TRBV10-3 combines with J gene TRBJ2-3; TRBD1 might be the D (6 bases). The J call could be wrong; TRBJ1-5 is a better fit for the DNA end. The germline CDR1 and CDR2 sequences are ENHRY and SYGVKD. The CDR3 is made up of 14 amino acids. The CDR3 bases are TGTGCCACGGGACTAGCGGGGGCCACAGATACGCAGCATTTT. Amino acid sequence: CATGLAGATDTQHF.

This clonotype was seen a handful of times. The chain has TRBV5-8 and TRBJ1-1; D unresolved. Germline assignment: CDR1 SGHTS and CDR2 YDEGEE. CDR3 length: 14 amino acids. Trimming removed 1 base from V and 6 bases from J, with 13 bases in between. CDR3 coding DNA: TGTGCCAGCAGCTTGAAACGGGGATCCCCTGAAGCTTTCTTT. It encodes CASSLKRGSPEAFF.

This clonotype has a count of ten or more. The chain is built from TRBV24-1 and TRBJ2-1; D is perhaps TRBD2 (5 bases). V was clipped by 4 bases and J by 10 bases, with 16 bases between them. Germline V gives CDR1 KGHDR, CDR2 SFDVKD. The CDR3 runs to 14 residues. CDR3 in amino acids: CATSEPRAPGEQFF. The CDR3 bases are TGTGCCACCAGTGAACCTCGGGCCCCGGGGGAGCAGTTCTTC.

This clonotype was detected ten times or more. The genes are TRBV7-9 and TRBJ2-5; possible D gene TRBD2, 6 bases. CDR1 SEHNR and CDR2 FQNEAQ come from the germline V gene (reference sequence). The CDR3 runs 11 residues. Trimming removed 3 bases from V and 10 bases from J, with 9 bases in between. CDR3 residues: CASSFTGLQYF. The CDR3 nucleotides are TGTGCCAGCAGCTTCACGGGACTCCAGTACTTC.

This clonotype was seen only a few times. The V gene is TRBV20-1, the J gene TRBJ2-7, with D uncertain. V lost 0 bases and J 0 bases, leaving 9 bases between the germline ends. The CDR3 runs to 14 residues. The germline CDR1 and CDR2 sequences are DFQATT and SNEGSKA (reference sequence). The CDR3 spells CSARDRRSSYEQYF. The CDR3 DNA sequence: TGCAGTGCTAGAGATCGTAGGAGCTCCTACGAGCAGTACTTC.

This clonotype has only a few counts. This chain links TRBV12-3 or TRBV12-4 with TRBJ2-7; 8 bases match TRBD1. Trimming removed 6 bases from V and 5 bases from J; junction bases left unmatched: 6. The CDR3 is 13 amino acids. The CDR3 region has the DNA TGTGCCAGCAGGGTGACAGGGGCACACGAGCAGTACTTC. This sequence encodes CASRVTGAHEQYF.

The rearrangement joins TRBV6-1 to TRBJ1-5; no clear D. The CDR3 is 17 amino acids. Germline V CDR1 and CDR2: MNHNS, SASEGT. Trimming shortened V by 3 bases and J by 0 bases, and 15 bases separated the two germline ends. CDR3 residues: CASSDGQTFLSNQPQHF. CDR3 nucleotides: TGTGCCAGCAGTGACGGGCAGACCTTCCTTAGCAATCAGCCCCAGCATTTT.

This clonotype was recorded many times. This sequence joins TRBV11-2 and TRBJ2-5; D is undetermined. V was pared by 6 bases and J by 5 bases, with 10 bases between. The CDR3 is made up of 12 amino acids. Germline V lookup: CDR1 SGHAT, CDR2 FQNNGV. The CDR3 loop is CASRKQGETQYF. DNA of the CDR3: TGTGCCAGCAGAAAACAAGGGGAGACCCAGTACTTC.

This clonotype was seen many times. The chain carries TRBV30 and TRBJ1-4; tentatively, D is TRBD1 (6 bases). In germline, CDR1 is GTSNPN, CDR2 SVGIG (reference sequence). The CDR3 spans 12 residues. With 3 bases removed from V and 10 bases from J, the gap between germline ends came to 12 bases. DNA for the CDR3: TGTGCCTGGAGGGGCGGGGGCAGAAAACTGTTTTTT. This sequence encodes CAWRGGGRKLFF.

This clonotype showed up many times. The chain employs TRBV11-2 and TRBJ2-3; 10 bases line up with TRBD2. The CDR3 covers 15 residues. The junction had 2 bases not matched to a gene; V was cut back by 3 bases and J by 2 bases. The germline gives CDR1 SGHAT, CDR2 FQNNGV. DNA of the CDR3: TGTGCCAGCAGCTTTGGGACTAGCGACACAGATACGCAGTATTTT. Protein product: CASSFGTSDTDTQYF.

This clonotype has only a few counts. This clone may be a read error of a much larger clone one base away. The genes are TRBV20-1 and TRBJ2-7, with unresolved D. The V gene's germline CDR1 is DFQATT and CDR2 SNEGSKA (reference sequence). This CDR3 has 11 residues. CDR3 sequence: CGARHTYEQYF. The CDR3 DNA reads as TGCGGTGCTAGACATACCTACGAGCAGTACTTC.

The chain carries TRBV19 and TRBJ2-1; the D is unclear. The V and J ends lost 7 bases and 1 base respectively, with 17 bases between them. Germline V CDR1 and CDR2: LNHDA, SQIVND (reference sequence). The length of the CDR3 is 16 residues. The CDR3 is CASTPYYPDSYNEQFF. In DNA form, the CDR3 reads TGTGCCAGTACCCCTTATTACCCCGATTCCTACAATGAGCAGTTCTTC. Together with reference TRBV19 and TRBJ2-1, the CDR3 gives the full variable domain: DGGITQSPKYLFRKEGQNVTLSCEQNLNHDAMYWYRQDPGQGLRLIYYSQIVNDFQKGDIAEGYSVSREKKESFPLTVTSAQKNPTAFYLCASTPYYPDSYNEQFFGPGTRLTVL.

About this clonotype itself: A clone one base away is much larger, so this may be a read error. V and J are TRBV6-9 and TRBJ2-1; D is uncertain. This CDR3 has 12 amino acids. From germline, CDR1 is MNHGY and CDR2 SVAAGI. As DNA, the CDR3 is TGTGCCGGCAGTTACGCGGCTCTGGAGCAGTTCTTC. Translation: CAGSYAALEQFF.

At least ten counts were recorded for this clonotype. The chain joins TRBV5-1 to TRBJ2-2, with 7 bases identical to TRBD1. With 3 bases clipped from V and 3 bases from J, the junction kept 5 bases outside the gene matches. Per germline, CDR1 SGHRS and CDR2 YFSETQ. CDR3 length: 15 residues. In DNA form, the CDR3 reads TGCGCCAGCAGCTCCCAAACAGGGGACACCGGGGAGCTGTTTTTT. This sequence encodes CASSSQTGDTGELFF.

This clonotype has at least ten counts. The chain is built from TRBV28 and TRBJ1-2; 10 bases map to TRBD1. V was pared by 6 bases and J by 6 bases, with 1 base of the junction left unmatched. CDR3 length equals 12 residues. CDR1 MDHEN and CDR2 SYDVKM come from the germline V gene. CDR3 sequence: CASSGTGDGYTF. The CDR3, as DNA: TGTGCCAGCAGCGGGACAGGGGATGGCTACACCTTC.

This rearrangement joins TRBV7-3 to TRBJ2-1; D is uncertain. Per germline, CDR1 SGHTA and CDR2 FQGTGA. The V end lost 3 bases, the J end lost 9 bases, and 15 bases lay between the germline ends. This CDR3 spans 14 amino acids. In DNA, the CDR3 is TGTGCCAGCAGCTTTGGGTGGGGTTTGAGTGAGCAGTTCTTC. This translates into CASSFGWGLSEQFF.

This clonotype was detected only once. The chain joins TRBV27 to TRBJ2-2; 7 nucleotides match TRBD2. Per germline, CDR1 MNHEY and CDR2 SMNVEV (reference sequence). CDR3 length: 16 residues. Unmatched junction bases numbered 9, after V lost 4 bases and J lost 4 bases. CDR3 in amino acids: CASSSWWREGTGELFF. The CDR3 DNA follows: TGTGCCAGCAGTTCCTGGTGGAGGGAGGGCACCGGGGAGCTGTTTTTT.

This clonotype has only a few counts. The V call is TRBV6-2 or TRBV6-3, the J call TRBJ2-5; 7 bases agree with TRBD1. The CDR3 totals 13 residues. Germline loops: CDR1 MNHEY, CDR2 SVGEGT. Losses at the gene ends were 7 bases for V and 4 bases for J; bases not matched to a gene: 6. DNA for the CDR3: TGTGCCAGCACCCCCCAGGGGGTAGAGACCCAGTACTTC. Translated, it gives CASTPQGVETQYF.

This clonotype has a count of ten or more. V usage is TRBV6-1 and J usage is TRBJ1-1; D call uncertain. The length of the CDR3 is 13 residues. The V gene lost 2 bases and the J gene lost 4 bases, with 8 bases spanning the gap. Germline values: CDR1 MNHNS, CDR2 SASEGT. Here the CDR3 reads CASSEYRSTEAFF. The CDR3, as DNA: TGTGCCAGCAGTGAATATCGGTCCACTGAAGCTTTCTTT.

This clonotype has more than one count but fewer than ten. The chain recombines TRBV11-3 with TRBJ1-4; D gene uncertain. Trimming pared 5 bases from V and 8 bases from J, leaving 9 bases between. CDR3 size: 12 residues. Germline CDR1 SGHNT, CDR2 YENEEA. CDR3 amino acids: CASSPNREKLFF. In nucleotides, the CDR3 is TGTGCCAGCAGCCCTAACCGGGAAAAACTGTTTTTT.

This clonotype was picked up many times. The chain joins TRBV29-1 to TRBJ1-1; possibly TRBD1 for D (6 bases). In germline, CDR1 is SQVTM, CDR2 ANQGSEA. The CDR3 consists of 14 residues. V was cut by 6 bases and J by 4 bases, with 18 bases left in between. In DNA, the CDR3 is TGCAGCGTAAGGGGGAGCCTCGAAATCACTGAAGCTTTCTTT. The encoded protein is CSVRGSLEITEAFF.

In its sample, this clonotype was seen many times. The chain uses TRBV6-2 or TRBV6-3 and TRBJ1-1; D perhaps matches TRBD1 (6 bases). V dropped 6 bases and J dropped 0 bases, with 11 bases sitting between them. This CDR3 spans 14 amino acids. CDR1 MNHEY and CDR2 SVGEGT come from the germline V gene. CDR3: CASRTGLLNTEAFF. The CDR3 DNA is TGTGCCAGCAGGACAGGACTCCTGAACACTGAAGCTTTCTTT.

V is TRBV18 and J is TRBJ1-1; D perhaps matches TRBD1 (5 bases). The germline gives CDR1 KGHSH, CDR2 LQKENI. Between the trimmed V and J ends, which lost 1 base and 4 bases, there was a span of 16 bases. This CDR3 region has 16 residues. The CDR3 region has the DNA TGTGCCAGCTCACCACTTTCGAGCAGTCAGGGCACTGAAGCTTTCTTT. Encoded protein: CASSPLSSSQGTEAFF. Full variable domain (remainder filled in from reference TRBV18 and TRBJ1-1): NAGVMQNPRHLVRRRGQEARLRCSPMKGHSHVYWYRQLPEEGLKFMVYLQKENIIDESGMPKERFSAEFPKEGPSILRIQQVVRGDSAAYFCASSPLSSSQGTEAFFGQGTRLTVV.

In this sample, this clonotype turned up many times. The chain carries TRBV27 and TRBJ2-7; TRBD1 or TRBD2 may be the D gene (6 bases each). Germline CDR1 MNHEY, CDR2 SMNVEV (reference sequence). CDR3 size: 16 residues. V shed 1 base and J shed 2 bases, with 15 bases lying between them. CDR3 loop: CASSLFGGPTPYEQYF. The CDR3 DNA is TGTGCCAGCAGTTTATTTGGGGGGCCTACTCCCTACGAGCAGTACTTC.

This clonotype was counted ten times or more. The chain uses TRBV20-1 and TRBJ1-2; 7 nucleotides line up with TRBD1. The V gene's germline CDR1 is DFQATT and CDR2 SNEGSKA (reference sequence). This CDR3 comprises 13 residues. Here the CDR3 reads CTPGGGTTHGYTF. The CDR3 DNA is TGCACCCCAGGGGGGGGTACAACTCATGGCTACACCTTC.

Ten or more counts support this clonotype. V usage is TRBV11-3 and J usage is TRBJ2-1; 10 bases are a match to TRBD2. The CDR3 is 15 amino acids. Germline V gene sequence: CDR1 SGHNT, CDR2 YENEEA. V was pared by 4 bases and J by 12 bases, with 12 bases of the junction left unmatched. The CDR3 sequence: CASSSQAGGGLWQFF. The CDR3 nucleotides are TGTGCCAGCAGCTCCCAAGCGGGAGGGGGACTCTGGCAGTTCTTC.

This clonotype was recorded many times. As DNA, the CDR3 is TGTGCCAGCAGGCCGGGACAGGGGGCATCAGATACGCAGTATTTT. Translated, it gives CASRPGQGASDTQYF. The chain employs TRBV2 and TRBJ2-3, with TRBD1 matching over 12 bases. V lost 6 bases and J lost 4; bases outside the gene matches: 5. The germline V gene encodes CDR1 SNHLY and CDR2 FYNNEI. The CDR3 loop spans 15 amino acids.